These 5 T cell receptor beta chains were all obtained from the same sample, sequenced in a study of monozygotic twins with inflammatory bowel disease. TCRdb re-analyzed the 5' RACE reads; it lists each CDR3 protein once, without DNA. The data include 310,000 or so distinct CDR3 sequences; the top ten clones carry over 2%. Sequencing was done on a sample of blood. These receptors were obtained from a human donor with ulcerative colitis or Crohn's disease, or a healthy co-twin of an affected twin (not recorded which).

This chain connects TRBV10-2 to TRBJ1-3; TCRdb picks TRBD1, but there is no DNA to check that call. Germline-derived CDR1 and CDR2 are WSHSY and SAAADI. The CDR3 length is 18 residues. The CDR3 loop is CASSELSRAVFSGNTIYF.

The chain employs TRBV15 and TRBJ2-7; absent DNA, TCRdb's TRBD1 call cannot be checked. Germline assignment: CDR1 LNHNV and CDR2 YYDKDF (reference sequence). The CDR3 has 13 residues. The CDR3 here is CATSREGVYEQYF.

This chain links TRBV29-1 with TRBJ1-4. Germline CDR1 reads SQVTM; CDR2 reads ANQGSEA. CDR3 length equals 11 residues. The CDR3 here is CSGRVYEKLFF.

The CDR3 spells CASPLQGLMSYEQYF. The rearrangement joins TRBV5-8 to TRBJ2-7; TCRdb names TRBD2, which stays unverified in the absence of DNA. Germline CDR1 reads SGHTS; CDR2 reads YDEGEE. The CDR3 runs to 15 residues. The variable domain in full, completed from reference TRBV5-8 and TRBJ2-7, reads EAGVTQSPTHLIKTRGQQATLRCSPISGHTSVYWYQQALGLGLQFLLWYDEGEERNRGNFPPRFSGRQFPNYSSELNVNALELEDSALYLCASPLQGLMSYEQYFGPGTRLTVT.

The chain combines TRBV20-1 with TRBJ2-2; lacking DNA, the TRBD2 call made by TCRdb goes unchecked. The CDR3 contains 15 residues. CDR1 is DFQATT, CDR2 SNEGSKA, per germline (reference sequence). The CDR3 region is CSASPTSGYTGELFF.